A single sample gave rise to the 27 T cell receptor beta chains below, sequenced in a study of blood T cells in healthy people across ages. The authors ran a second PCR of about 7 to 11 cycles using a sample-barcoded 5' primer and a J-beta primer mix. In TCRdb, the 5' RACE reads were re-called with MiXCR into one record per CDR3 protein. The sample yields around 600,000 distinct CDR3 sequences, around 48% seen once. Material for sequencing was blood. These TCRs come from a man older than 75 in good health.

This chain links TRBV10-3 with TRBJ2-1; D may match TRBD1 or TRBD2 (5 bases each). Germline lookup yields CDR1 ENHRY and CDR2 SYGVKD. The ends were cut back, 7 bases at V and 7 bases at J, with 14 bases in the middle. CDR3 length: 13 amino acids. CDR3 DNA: TGTGCCATCAATTGGGACGTCGGAAATGAGCAGTTCTTC. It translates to CAINWDVGNEQFF.

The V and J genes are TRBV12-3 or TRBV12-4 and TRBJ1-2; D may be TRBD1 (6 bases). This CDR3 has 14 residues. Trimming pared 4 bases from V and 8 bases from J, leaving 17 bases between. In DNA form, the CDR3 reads TGTGCCAGCAGTTCTCTGACAGGATCAGGAGGCTACACCTTC. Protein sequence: CASSSLTGSGGYTF.

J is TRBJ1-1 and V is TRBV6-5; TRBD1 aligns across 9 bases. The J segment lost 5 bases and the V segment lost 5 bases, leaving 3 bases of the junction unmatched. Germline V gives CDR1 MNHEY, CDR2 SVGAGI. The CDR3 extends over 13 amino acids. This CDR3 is CASSTGGRTEAFF. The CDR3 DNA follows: TGTGCCAGCAGTACAGGGGGCCGGACTGAAGCTTTCTTT.

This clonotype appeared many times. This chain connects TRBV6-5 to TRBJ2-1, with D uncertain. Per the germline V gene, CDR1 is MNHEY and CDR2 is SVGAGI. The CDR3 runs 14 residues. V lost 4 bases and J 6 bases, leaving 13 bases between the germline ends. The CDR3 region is CASSSGSVVNEQFF. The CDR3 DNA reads TGTGCCAGCAGTTCCGGGTCGGTGGTCAATGAGCAGTTCTTC.

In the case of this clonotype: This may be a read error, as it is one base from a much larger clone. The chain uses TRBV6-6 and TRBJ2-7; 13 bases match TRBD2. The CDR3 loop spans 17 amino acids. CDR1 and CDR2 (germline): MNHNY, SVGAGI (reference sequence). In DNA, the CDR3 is TGTGCCGGCAGCCGTACTAGCGGGAGGGCCTTCGGAAACGAGCAGTACTTC. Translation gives CAGSRTSGRAFGNEQYF.

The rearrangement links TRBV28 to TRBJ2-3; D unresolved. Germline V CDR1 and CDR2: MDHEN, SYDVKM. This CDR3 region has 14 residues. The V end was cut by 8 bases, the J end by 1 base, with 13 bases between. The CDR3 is CASSLPARTDTQYF. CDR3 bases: TGTGCCAGCTCCCTACCAGCACGCACAGATACGCAGTATTTT.

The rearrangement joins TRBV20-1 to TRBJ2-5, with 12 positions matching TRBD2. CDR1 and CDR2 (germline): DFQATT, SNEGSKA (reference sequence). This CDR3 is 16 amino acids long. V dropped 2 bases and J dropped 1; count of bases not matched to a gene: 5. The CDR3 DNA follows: TGCAGTGCTAGAAGAGGACTAGCGGGGTTCCAAGAGACCCAGTACTTC. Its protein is CSARRGLAGFQETQYF.

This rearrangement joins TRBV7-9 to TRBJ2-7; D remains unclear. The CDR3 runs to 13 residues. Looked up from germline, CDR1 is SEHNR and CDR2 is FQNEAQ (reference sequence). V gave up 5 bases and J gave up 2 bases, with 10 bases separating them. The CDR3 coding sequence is TGTGCCAGCAGCGGTACGGCTACCTACGAGCAGTACTTC. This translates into CASSGTATYEQYF.

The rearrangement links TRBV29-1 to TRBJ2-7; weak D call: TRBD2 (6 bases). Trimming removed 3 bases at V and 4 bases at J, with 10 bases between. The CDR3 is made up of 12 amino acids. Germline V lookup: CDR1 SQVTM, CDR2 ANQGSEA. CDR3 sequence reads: CSVDSGGYEQYF. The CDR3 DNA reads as TGCAGCGTTGACTCCGGGGGTTACGAGCAGTACTTC.

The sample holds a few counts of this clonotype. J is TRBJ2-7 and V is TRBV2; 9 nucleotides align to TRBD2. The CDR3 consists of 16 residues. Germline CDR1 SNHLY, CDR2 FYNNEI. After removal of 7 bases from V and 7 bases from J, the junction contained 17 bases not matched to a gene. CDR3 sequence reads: CASKGSGTSPSREQYF. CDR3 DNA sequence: TGTGCCAGCAAGGGAAGTGGGACTAGCCCCAGTAGGGAGCAGTACTTC.

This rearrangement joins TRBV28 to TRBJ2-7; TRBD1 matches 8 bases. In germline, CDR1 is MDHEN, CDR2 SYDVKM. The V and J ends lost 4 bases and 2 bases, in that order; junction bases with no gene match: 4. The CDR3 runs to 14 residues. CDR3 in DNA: TGTGCCAGCAGTTCAGGGGGCCCCCCCTACGAGCAGTACTTC. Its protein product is CASSSGGPPYEQYF.

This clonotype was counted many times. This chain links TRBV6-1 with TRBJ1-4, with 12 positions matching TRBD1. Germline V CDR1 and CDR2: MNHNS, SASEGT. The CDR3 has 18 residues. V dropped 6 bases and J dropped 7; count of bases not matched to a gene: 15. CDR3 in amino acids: CASRSPAGTGGWGEKLFF. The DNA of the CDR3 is TGTGCCAGCAGGTCCCCCGCCGGGACAGGGGGCTGGGGTGAAAAACTGTTTTTT.

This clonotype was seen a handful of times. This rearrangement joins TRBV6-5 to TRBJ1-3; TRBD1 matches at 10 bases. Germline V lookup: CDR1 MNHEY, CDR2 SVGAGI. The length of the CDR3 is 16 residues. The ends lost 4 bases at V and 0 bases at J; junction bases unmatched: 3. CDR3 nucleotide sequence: TGTGCCAGCAGTTTGGGGGACAGGGGCTCTGGAAACACCATATATTTT. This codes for CASSLGDRGSGNTIYF.

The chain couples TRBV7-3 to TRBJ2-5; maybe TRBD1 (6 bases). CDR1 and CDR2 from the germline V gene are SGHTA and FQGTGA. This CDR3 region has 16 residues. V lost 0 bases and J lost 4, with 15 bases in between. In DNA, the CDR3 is TGTGCCAGCAGCTTAACTCATGTTGGGGGCCGAGAGACCCAGTACTTC. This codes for CASSLTHVGGRETQYF.

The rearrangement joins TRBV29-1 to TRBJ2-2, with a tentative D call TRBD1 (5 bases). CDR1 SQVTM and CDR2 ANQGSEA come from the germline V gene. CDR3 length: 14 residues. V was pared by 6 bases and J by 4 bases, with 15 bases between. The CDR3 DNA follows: TGCAGCGTGCCTGGCAGGGTCGGCACCGGGGAGCTGTTTTTT. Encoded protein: CSVPGRVGTGELFF.

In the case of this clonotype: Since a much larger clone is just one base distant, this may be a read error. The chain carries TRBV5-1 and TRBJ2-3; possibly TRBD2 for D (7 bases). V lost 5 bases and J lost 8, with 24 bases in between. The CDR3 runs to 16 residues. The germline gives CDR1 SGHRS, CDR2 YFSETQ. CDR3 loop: CASRPGHQTGGGTQYF. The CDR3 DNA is TGCGCCAGCAGGCCGGGACACCAAACGGGGGGAGGTACGCAGTATTTT.

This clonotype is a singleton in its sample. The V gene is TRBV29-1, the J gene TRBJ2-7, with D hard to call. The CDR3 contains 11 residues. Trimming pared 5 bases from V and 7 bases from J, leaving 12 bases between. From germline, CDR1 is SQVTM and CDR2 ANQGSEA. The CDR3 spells CSVFYYNEQYF. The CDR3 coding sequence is TGCAGCGTTTTTTACTACAATGAGCAGTACTTC.

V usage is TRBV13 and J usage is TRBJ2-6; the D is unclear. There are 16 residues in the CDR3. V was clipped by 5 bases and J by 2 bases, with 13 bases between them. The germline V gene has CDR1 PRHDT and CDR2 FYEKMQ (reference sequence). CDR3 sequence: CASSGRSAPGANVLTF. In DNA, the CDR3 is TGTGCCAGCAGCGGCCGATCGGCCCCTGGGGCCAACGTCCTGACTTTC.

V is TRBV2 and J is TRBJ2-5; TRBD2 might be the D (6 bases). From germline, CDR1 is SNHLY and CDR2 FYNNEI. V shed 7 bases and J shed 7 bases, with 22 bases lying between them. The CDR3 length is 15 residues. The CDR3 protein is CASKEGRSRAGTQYF. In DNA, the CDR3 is TGTGCCAGCAAGGAGGGCAGATCAAGAGCGGGGACCCAGTACTTC. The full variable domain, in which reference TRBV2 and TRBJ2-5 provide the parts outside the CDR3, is EPEVTQTPSHQVTQMGQEVILRCVPISNHLYFYWYRQILGQKVEFLVSFYNNEISEKSEIFDDQFSVERPDGSNFTLKIRSTKLEDSAMYFCASKEGRSRAGTQYFGPGTRLLVL.

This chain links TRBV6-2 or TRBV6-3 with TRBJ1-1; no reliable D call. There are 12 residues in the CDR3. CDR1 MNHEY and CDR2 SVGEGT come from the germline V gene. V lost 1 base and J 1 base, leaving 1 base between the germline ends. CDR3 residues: CASSYWNTEAFF. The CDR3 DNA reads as TGTGCCAGCAGTTACTGGAACACTGAAGCTTTCTTT.

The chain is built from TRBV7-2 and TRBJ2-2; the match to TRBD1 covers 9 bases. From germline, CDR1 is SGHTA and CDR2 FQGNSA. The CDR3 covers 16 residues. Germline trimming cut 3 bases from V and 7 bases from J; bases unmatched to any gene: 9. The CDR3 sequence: CASSFTGGLASGELFF. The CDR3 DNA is TGTGCCAGCAGCTTCACAGGGGGCCTGGCCAGCGGGGAGCTGTTTTTT. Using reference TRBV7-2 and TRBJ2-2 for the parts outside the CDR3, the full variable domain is GAGVSQSPSNKVTEKGKDVELRCDPISGHTALYWYRQSLGQGLEFLIYFQGNSAPDKSGLPSDRFSAERTGGSVSTLTIQRTQQEDSAVYLCASSFTGGLASGELFFGEGSRLTVL.

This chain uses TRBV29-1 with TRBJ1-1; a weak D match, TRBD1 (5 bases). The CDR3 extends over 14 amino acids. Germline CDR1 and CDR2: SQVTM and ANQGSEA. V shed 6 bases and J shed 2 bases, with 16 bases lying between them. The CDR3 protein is CSVMMGRENTEAFF. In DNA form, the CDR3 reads TGCAGCGTAATGATGGGCAGGGAAAACACTGAAGCTTTCTTT.

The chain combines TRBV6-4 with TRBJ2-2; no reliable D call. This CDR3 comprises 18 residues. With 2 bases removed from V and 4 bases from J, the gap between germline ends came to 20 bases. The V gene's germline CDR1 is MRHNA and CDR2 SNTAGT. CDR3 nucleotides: TGTGCCAGCAGTGACGACTTTAGTGGCGGTCCCCCCACCGGGGAGCTGTTTTTT. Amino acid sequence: CASSDDFSGGPPTGELFF.

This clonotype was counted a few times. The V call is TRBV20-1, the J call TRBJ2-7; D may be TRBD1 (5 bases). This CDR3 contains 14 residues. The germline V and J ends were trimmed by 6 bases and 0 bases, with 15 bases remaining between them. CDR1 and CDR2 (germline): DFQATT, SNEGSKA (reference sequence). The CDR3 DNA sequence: TGCAGTGCCCAGGCAGGGCAAAGCTCCTACGAGCAGTACTTC. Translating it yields CSAQAGQSSYEQYF.

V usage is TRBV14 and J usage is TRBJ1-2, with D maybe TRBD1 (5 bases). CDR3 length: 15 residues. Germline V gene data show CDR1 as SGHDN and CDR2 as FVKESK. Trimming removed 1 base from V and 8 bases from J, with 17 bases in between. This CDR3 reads CASSQGAQVPQGYTF. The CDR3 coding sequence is TGTGCCAGCAGCCAAGGGGCACAGGTCCCCCAGGGCTACACCTTC.

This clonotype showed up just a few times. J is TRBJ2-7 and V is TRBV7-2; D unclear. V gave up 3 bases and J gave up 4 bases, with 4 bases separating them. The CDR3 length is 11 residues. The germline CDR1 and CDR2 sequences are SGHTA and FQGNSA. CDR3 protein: CASSLIYEQYF. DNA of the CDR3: TGTGCCAGCAGCTTGATATACGAGCAGTACTTC. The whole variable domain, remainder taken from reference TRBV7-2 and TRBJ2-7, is GAGVSQSPSNKVTEKGKDVELRCDPISGHTALYWYRQSLGQGLEFLIYFQGNSAPDKSGLPSDRFSAERTGGSVSTLTIQRTQQEDSAVYLCASSLIYEQYFGPGTRLTVT.

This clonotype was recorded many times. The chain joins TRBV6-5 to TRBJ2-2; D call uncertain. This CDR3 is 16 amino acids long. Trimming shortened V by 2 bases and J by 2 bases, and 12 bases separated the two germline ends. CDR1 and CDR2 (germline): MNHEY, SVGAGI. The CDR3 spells CASSYLPSANTGELFF. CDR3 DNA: TGTGCCAGCAGTTACCTCCCTAGTGCAAACACCGGGGAGCTGTTTTTT.